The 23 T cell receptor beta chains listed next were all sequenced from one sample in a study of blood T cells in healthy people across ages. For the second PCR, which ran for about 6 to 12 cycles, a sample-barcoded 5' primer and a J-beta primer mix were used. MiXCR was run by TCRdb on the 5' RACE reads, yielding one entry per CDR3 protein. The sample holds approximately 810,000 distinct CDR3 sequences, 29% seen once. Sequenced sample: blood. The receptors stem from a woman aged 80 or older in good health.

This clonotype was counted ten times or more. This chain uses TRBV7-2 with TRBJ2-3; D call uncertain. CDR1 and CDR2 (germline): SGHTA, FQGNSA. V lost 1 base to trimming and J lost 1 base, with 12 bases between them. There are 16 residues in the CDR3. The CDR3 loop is CASSLGRWGGTDTQYF. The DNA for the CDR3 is TGTGCCAGCAGCTTAGGTCGTTGGGGTGGCACAGATACGCAGTATTTT.

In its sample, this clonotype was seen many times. CDR3 nucleotides: TGCGCCAGCAGCCAAGATAGGGGAGGGGGCCGCACAGATACGCAGTATTTT. As protein: CASSQDRGGGRTDTQYF. The rearrangement joins TRBV4-3 to TRBJ2-3; D is tentatively TRBD1 or TRBD2 (7 bases each). V lost 0 bases, J lost 1 base, and 14 bases lay in between. CDR1 and CDR2 from the germline V gene are LGHNA and YSLEER. This CDR3 has 17 amino acids.

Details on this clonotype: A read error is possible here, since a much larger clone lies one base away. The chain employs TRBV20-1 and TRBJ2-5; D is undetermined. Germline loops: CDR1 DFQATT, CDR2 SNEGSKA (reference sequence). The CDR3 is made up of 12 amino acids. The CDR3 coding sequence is TGCAGGGCTAGTAAAGGGAAAGAGACCCAGTACTTC. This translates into CRASKGKETQYF.

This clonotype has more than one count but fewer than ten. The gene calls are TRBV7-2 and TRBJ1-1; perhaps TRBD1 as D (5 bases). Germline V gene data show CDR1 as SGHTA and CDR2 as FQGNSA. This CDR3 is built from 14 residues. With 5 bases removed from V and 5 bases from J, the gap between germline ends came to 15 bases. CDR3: CASSPRGQGTEAFF. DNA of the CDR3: TGTGCCAGCAGCCCAAGGGGTCAGGGAACTGAAGCTTTCTTT.

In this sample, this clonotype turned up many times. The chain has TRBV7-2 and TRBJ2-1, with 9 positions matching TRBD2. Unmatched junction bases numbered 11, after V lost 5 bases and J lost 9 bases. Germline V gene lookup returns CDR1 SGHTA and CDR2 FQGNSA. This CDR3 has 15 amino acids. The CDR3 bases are TGTGCCAGCAGCCCTATAGCGGGGGCGCCCGCTGAGCAGTTCTTC. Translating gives CASSPIAGAPAEQFF. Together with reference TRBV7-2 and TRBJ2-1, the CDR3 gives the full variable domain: GAGVSQSPSNKVTEKGKDVELRCDPISGHTALYWYRQSLGQGLEFLIYFQGNSAPDKSGLPSDRFSAERTGGSVSTLTIQRTQQEDSAVYLCASSPIAGAPAEQFFGPGTRLTVL.

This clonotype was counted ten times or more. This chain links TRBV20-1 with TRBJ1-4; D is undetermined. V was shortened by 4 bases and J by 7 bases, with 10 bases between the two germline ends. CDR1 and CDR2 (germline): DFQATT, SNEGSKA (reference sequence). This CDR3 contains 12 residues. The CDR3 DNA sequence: TGCAGTGCTACCCGACGTGGTGAAAAACTGTTTTTT. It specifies CSATRRGEKLFF.

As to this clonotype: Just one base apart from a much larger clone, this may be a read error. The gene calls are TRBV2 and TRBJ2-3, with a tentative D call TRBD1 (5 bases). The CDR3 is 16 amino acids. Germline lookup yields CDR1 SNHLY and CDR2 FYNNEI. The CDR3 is CACSAPDSGYTDTQYF. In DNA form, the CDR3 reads TGTGCCTGCAGTGCCCCAGACAGTGGATACACAGATACGCAGTATTTT.

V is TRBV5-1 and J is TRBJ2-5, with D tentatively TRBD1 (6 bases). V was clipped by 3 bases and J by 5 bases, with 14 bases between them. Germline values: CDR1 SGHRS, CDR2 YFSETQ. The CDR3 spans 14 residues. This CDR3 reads CASSWVGGWETQYF. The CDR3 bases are TGCGCCAGCAGCTGGGTAGGGGGTTGGGAGACCCAGTACTTC.

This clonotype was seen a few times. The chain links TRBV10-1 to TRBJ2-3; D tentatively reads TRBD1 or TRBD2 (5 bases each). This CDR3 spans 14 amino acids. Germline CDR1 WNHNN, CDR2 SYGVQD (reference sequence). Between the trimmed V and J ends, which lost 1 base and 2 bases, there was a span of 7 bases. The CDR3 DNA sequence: TGCGCCAGCAGTGAGTGGGGGTCCACAGATACGCAGTATTTT. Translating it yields CASSEWGSTDTQYF.

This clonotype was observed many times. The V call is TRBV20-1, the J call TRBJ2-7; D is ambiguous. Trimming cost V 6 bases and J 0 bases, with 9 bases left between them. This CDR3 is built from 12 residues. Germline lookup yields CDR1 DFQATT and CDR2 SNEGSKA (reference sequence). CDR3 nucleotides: TGCAGTGCGTCGCAGCCCTCCTACGAGCAGTACTTC. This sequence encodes CSASQPSYEQYF.

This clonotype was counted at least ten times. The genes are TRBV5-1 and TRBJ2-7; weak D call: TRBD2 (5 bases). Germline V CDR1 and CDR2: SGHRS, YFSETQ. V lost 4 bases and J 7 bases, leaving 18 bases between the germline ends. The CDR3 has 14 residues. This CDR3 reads CASSPGLWEREQYF. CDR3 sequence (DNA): TGCGCCAGCAGCCCGGGTTTGTGGGAGCGGGAGCAGTACTTC. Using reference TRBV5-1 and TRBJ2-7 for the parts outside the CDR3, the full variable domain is KAGVTQTPRYLIKTRGQQVTLSCSPISGHRSVSWYQQTPGQGLQFLFEYFSETQRNKGNFPGRFSGRQFSNSRSEMNVSTLELGDSALYLCASSPGLWEREQYFGPGTRLTVT.

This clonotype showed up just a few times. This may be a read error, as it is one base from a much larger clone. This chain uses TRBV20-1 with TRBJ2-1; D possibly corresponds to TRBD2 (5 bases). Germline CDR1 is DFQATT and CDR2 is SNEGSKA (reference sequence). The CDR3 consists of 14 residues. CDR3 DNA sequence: TGCGGTGCTAGAAAGTCCAGCGGCTACAATGAGCAGTTCTTC. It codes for CGARKSSGYNEQFF.

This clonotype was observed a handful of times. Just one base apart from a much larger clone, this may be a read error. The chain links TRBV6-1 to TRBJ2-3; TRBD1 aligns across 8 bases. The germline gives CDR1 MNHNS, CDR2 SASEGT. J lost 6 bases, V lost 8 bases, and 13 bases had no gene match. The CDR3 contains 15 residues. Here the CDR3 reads CASYDQGAIWDTQYF. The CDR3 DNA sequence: TGTGCCAGCTACGACCAGGGGGCTATTTGGGATACGCAGTATTTT.

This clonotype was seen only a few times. CDR3 region: CASSPPSGRGQHF. CDR3 in DNA: TGTGCCAGCTCACCACCATCAGGCAGAGGCCAGCATTTT. This chain joins TRBV18 and TRBJ1-5; D is unclear. The CDR3 loop spans 13 amino acids. The V end was cut by 0 bases, the J end by 12 bases, with 12 bases between. Germline V CDR1 and CDR2: KGHSH, LQKENI. The full variable domain, its missing parts supplied by reference TRBV18 and TRBJ1-5, is NAGVMQNPRHLVRRRGQEARLRCSPMKGHSHVYWYRQLPEEGLKFMVYLQKENIIDESGMPKERFSAEFPKEGPSILRIQQVVRGDSAAYFCASSPPSGRGQHFGDGTRLSIL.

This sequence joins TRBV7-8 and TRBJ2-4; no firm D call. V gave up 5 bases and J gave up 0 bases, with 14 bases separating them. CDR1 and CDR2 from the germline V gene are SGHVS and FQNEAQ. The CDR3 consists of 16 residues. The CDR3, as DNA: TGTGCCAGCAGCCCTGAGACAAGGCAAGCCAAAAACATTCAGTACTTC. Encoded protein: CASSPETRQAKNIQYF.

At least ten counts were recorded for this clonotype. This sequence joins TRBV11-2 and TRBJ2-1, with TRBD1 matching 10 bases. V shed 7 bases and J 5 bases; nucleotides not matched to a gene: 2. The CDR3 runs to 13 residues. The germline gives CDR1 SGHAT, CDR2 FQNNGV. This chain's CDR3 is CASKGQGDNEQFF. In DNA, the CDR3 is TGTGCCAGCAAAGGACAGGGGGACAATGAGCAGTTCTTC. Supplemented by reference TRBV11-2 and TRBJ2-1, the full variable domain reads EAGVAQSPRYKIIEKRQSVAFWCNPISGHATLYWYQQILGQGPKLLIQFQNNGVVDDSQLPKDRFSAERLKGVDSTLKIQPAKLEDSAVYLCASKGQGDNEQFFGPGTRLTVL.

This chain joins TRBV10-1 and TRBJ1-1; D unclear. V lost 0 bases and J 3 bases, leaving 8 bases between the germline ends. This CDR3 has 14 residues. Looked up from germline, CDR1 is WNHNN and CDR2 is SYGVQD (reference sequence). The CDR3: CASSESVSYTEAFF. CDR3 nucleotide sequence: TGCGCCAGCAGTGAGTCGGTGTCGTACACTGAAGCTTTCTTT.

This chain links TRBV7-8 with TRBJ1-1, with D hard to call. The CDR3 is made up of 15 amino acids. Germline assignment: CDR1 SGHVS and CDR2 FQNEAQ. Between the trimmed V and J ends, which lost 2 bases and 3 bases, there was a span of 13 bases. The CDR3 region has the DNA TGTGCCAGCAGCTTACCTGAGACTAGGGACACTGAAGCTTTCTTT. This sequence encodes CASSLPETRDTEAFF.

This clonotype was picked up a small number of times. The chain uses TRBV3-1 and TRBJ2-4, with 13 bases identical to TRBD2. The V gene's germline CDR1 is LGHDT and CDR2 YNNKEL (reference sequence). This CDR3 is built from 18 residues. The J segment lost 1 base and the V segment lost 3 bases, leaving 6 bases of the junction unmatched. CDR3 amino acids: CASSQTSGGSGAKNIQYF. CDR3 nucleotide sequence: TGTGCCAGCAGCCAGACTAGCGGGGGGAGTGGGGCCAAAAACATTCAGTACTTC.

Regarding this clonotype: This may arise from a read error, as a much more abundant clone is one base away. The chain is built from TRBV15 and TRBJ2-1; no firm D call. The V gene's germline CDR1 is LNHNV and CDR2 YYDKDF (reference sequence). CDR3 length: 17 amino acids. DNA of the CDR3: TGTGCCACCAGCAGCCCATACGGCGGACGATCCTACAATGGGCAGTTCTTC. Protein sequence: CATSSPYGGRSYNGQFF.

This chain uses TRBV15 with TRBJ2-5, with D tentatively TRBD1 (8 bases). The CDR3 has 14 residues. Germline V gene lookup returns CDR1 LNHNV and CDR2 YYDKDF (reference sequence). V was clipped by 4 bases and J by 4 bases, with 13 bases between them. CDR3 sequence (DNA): TGTGCCACCAGCAACAGGGGGGGATCAGAGACCCAGTACTTC. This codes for CATSNRGGSETQYF.

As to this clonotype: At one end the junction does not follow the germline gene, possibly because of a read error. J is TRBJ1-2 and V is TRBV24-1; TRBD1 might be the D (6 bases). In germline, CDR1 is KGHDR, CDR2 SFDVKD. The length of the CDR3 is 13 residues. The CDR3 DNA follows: TGTGCCACCAGTGACCGGACAGACTATGACTACACCTTC. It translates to CATSDRTDYDYTF.

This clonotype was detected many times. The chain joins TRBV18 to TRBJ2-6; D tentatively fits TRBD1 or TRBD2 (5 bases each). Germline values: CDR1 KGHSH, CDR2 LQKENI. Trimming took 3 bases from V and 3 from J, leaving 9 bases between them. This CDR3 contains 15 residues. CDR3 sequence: CASSPGALGANVLTF. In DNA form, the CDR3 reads TGTGCCAGCTCACCCGGGGCGCTTGGGGCCAACGTCCTGACTTTC.